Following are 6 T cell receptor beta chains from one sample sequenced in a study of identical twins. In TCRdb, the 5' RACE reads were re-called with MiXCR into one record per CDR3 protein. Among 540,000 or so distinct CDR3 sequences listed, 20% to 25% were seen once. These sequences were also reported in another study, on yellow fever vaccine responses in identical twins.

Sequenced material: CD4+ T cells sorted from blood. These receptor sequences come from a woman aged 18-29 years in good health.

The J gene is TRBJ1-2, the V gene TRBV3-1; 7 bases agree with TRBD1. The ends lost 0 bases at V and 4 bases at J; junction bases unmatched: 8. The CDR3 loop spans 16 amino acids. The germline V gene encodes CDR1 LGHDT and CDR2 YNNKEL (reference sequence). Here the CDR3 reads CASSQDTSTGTYGYTF. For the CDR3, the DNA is TGTGCCAGCAGCCAAGACACCTCGACAGGGACCTATGGCTACACCTTC.

The CDR3 loop is CASSHPLGPSGGSYEQYF. The CDR3 region has the DNA TGTGCCAGCAGCCACCCCTTGGGCCCCTCGGGAGGTTCATACGAGCAGTACTTC. The chain recombines TRBV4-2 with TRBJ2-7, with 7 bases fitting TRBD2. V shed 3 bases, J shed 4 bases, and the junction held 18 bases outside the gene matches. The CDR3 sequence is 18 residues long. Germline CDR1 LGHNA, CDR2 YNFKEQ.

CDR3 sequence (DNA): TGCGCCAGCAGCCTGCGACAGGGAGCTAATGAAAAACTGTTTTTT. Encoded protein: CASSLRQGANEKLFF. This chain connects TRBV5-1 to TRBJ1-4; 7 nucleotides align to TRBD1. V was pared by 4 bases and J by 3 bases, with 6 bases of the junction left unmatched. The CDR3 contains 15 residues. Germline-derived CDR1 and CDR2 are SGHRS and YFSETQ.

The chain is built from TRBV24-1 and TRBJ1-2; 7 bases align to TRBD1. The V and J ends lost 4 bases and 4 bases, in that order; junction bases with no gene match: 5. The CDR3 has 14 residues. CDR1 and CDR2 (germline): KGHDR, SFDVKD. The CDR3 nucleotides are TGTGCCACCAGTGACCGACAGGGAGGCTATGGCTACACCTTC. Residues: CATSDRQGGYGYTF.

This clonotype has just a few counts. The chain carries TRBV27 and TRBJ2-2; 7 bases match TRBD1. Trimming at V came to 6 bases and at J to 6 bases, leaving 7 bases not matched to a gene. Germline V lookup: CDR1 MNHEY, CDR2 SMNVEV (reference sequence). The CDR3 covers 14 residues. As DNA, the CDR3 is TGTGCCAGCAGGGGGACAGCCACACCCGGGGAGCTGTTTTTT. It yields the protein CASRGTATPGELFF.

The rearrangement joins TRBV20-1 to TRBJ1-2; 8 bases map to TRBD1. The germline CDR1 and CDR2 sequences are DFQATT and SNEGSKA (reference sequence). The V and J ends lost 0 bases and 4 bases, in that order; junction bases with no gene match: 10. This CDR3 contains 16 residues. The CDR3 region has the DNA TGCAGTGCTAGAGATCATTCGGAACAGGGGGGCTATGGCTACACCTTC. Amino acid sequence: CSARDHSEQGGYGYTF.